A single sample is the source of the 5 T cell receptor beta chains below, sequenced in a study of molecular identifiers for immune sequencing clone quantification. TCRdb redid the calling of the PCR reads with MiXCR, one entry per CDR3 protein. The sample lists over 550,000 distinct CDR3 sequences; over 25% were seen once. The sequenced sample consisted of naive CD8+ T cells from blood, with Jurkat cell RNA spiked in. Subset reported: FACS-sorted CD8+CD4-CCR7+CD45RA+ naive T cells. The receptors originated from a human donor in good health. Some libraries in this study had Jurkat cell RNA spiked in.

The V gene is TRBV20-1, the J gene TRBJ2-5; the match to TRBD2 covers 7 bases. CDR3 size: 15 residues. V lost 6 bases and J lost 4; bases outside the gene matches: 14. Per germline, CDR1 DFQATT and CDR2 SNEGSKA (reference sequence). CDR3 amino acids: CSAPTRGGTRETQYF. In DNA, the CDR3 is TGCAGTGCCCCCACCCGCGGGGGTACTAGAGAGACCCAGTACTTC.

Only a few counts were recorded for this clonotype. The CDR3 sequence is CASSPPRGGMGAFF. The CDR3 DNA follows: TGTGCCAGCTCCCCCCCCCGAGGGGGCATGGGGGCTTTCTTT. The J gene is TRBJ1-1, the V gene TRBV12-3 or TRBV12-4, with TRBD1 matching 7 bases. This CDR3 has 14 amino acids. Germline trimming cut 8 bases from V and 11 bases from J; bases unmatched to any gene: 17.

This clonotype was counted many times. The chain uses TRBV13 and TRBJ2-3, with TRBD2 matching 14 bases. CDR3 size: 16 residues. In germline, CDR1 is PRHDT, CDR2 FYEKMQ (reference sequence). Unmatched junction bases numbered 3, after V lost 4 bases and J lost 3 bases. This chain's CDR3 is CASSWGLAGATDTQYF. In DNA, the CDR3 is TGTGCCAGCAGCTGGGGACTAGCGGGGGCGACAGATACGCAGTATTTT.

In regard to this clonotype: A much larger clone lies a single base off, so this may be a read error. This chain connects TRBV7-9 to TRBJ1-1, with D perhaps matching TRBD1 (5 bases). The CDR3 extends over 16 amino acids. Trimming removed 1 base at V and 0 bases at J, with 12 bases between. Germline V lookup: CDR1 SEHNR, CDR2 FQNEAQ (reference sequence). The CDR3 DNA is TGTGCCAGCAGCTTAGTGGGACTTCCCATGAACACTGAAGCTTTCTTT. Protein: CASSLVGLPMNTEAFF.

As regards this clonotype: This CDR3 is missing its conserved last phenylalanine or tryptophan, likely due to a read error. The CDR3 nucleotides are TGTGCCAGCAGAATACAGGGGATCAATGAAAAACTGTTTTAT. It translates to CASRIQGINEKLFY. The chain uses TRBV6-1 and TRBJ1-4; TRBD1 matches at 7 bases. The V and J ends lost 6 bases and 5 bases, in that order; junction bases with no gene match: 6. Germline loops: CDR1 MNHNS, CDR2 SASEGT. This CDR3 has 14 amino acids.